The 20 T cell receptor beta chains given below trace back to one sample, sequenced in a study of cytomegalovirus exposure and HLA in healthy donors (dated by TCRdb to about 2017). The receptor library was made with the immunoSEQ multiplex PCR assay. For the multiplex PCR, a mixture combining 60 forward primers for TCR Vbeta segments and 13 reverse primers for TCR Jbeta segments was used. What TCRdb holds here is the immuneACCESS table cut down to in-frame rearrangements. Part of the clones is not present; checked against another copy, under half of the missing clones reflect an unresolved V gene, and the others are unexplained. The sample table holds 75,000 to 95,000 clones, of which less than 85% were seen once. Roughly 2.2% of the sample goes to the ten largest clones. The sequencing sample was made of PBMCs. These receptors came from a man aged 18 to 29 in good health and CMV-seronegative.

The chain carries TRBV4-3 and TRBJ2-6; the match to TRBD1 covers 8 bases. The CDR3 has 16 amino acids. J was trimmed by 2 bases and V by 3 bases; bases with no gene match: 3. Germline V gene data show CDR1 as LGHNA and CDR2 as YSLEER. CDR3 nucleotide sequence: TGCGCCAGCAGCCACAAGACAGGGGCTGGGGCCAACGTCCTGACTTTC. Its translation: CASSHKTGAGANVLTF.

The chain uses TRBV2 and TRBJ1-1; 8 positions agree with TRBD1. Germline V gives CDR1 SNHLY, CDR2 FYNNEI. The length of the CDR3 is 13 residues. V gave up 8 bases and J gave up 1 base; unmatched junction bases: 3. CDR3 DNA: TGTGCCAGCCAGGGGGCACGGAACACTGAAGCTTTCTTT. Protein sequence: CASQGARNTEAFF.

The chain uses TRBV19 and TRBJ1-6; D unresolved. Trimming took 0 bases from V and 10 from J, leaving 13 bases between them. From germline, CDR1 is LNHDA and CDR2 SQIVND (reference sequence). The CDR3 contains 15 residues. The CDR3 nucleotides are TGTGCCAGTAGTATAGAGAGTCTTTCACGGTCACCCCTCCACTTT. Translated, it gives CASSIESLSRSPLHF.

The chain joins TRBV9 to TRBJ1-2, with a possible D match to TRBD1 (5 bases). Germline-derived CDR1 and CDR2 are SGDLS and YYNGEE. The germline V and J ends were trimmed by 7 bases and 4 bases, with 8 bases remaining between them. The CDR3 is made up of 11 amino acids. CDR3 nucleotides: TGTGCCAGCGGCGGGGCCTATGGCTACACCTTC. Translating gives CASGGAYGYTF.

The V and J genes are TRBV5-1 and TRBJ2-7; TRBD1 is a possible D gene (5 bases). In germline, CDR1 is SGHRS, CDR2 YFSETQ. V gave up 0 bases and J gave up 4 bases, with 11 bases separating them. CDR3 length: 14 amino acids. The CDR3 nucleotides read TGCGCCAGCAGCTTGGCGACAGATATATACGAGCAGTACTTC. Residues: CASSLATDIYEQYF.

The CDR3 spells CASSSGGQGFSGYTF. CDR3 nucleotides: TGCGCCAGCAGCTCGGGGGGACAGGGGTTTAGCGGCTACACCTTC. The chain employs TRBV5-1 and TRBJ1-2; 10 bases map to TRBD1. CDR1 and CDR2 (germline): SGHRS, YFSETQ. Trimming removed 3 bases from V and 8 bases from J; junction bases left unmatched: 10. The CDR3 runs 15 residues. The entire variable domain, with the rest obtained from reference TRBV5-1 and TRBJ1-2, is as follows: KAGVTQTPRYLIKTRGQQVTLSCSPISGHRSVSWYQQTPGQGLQFLFEYFSETQRNKGNFPGRFSGRQFSNSRSEMNVSTLELGDSALYLCASSSGGQGFSGYTFGSGTRLTVV.

The count of this clone is one. V and J are TRBV5-1 and TRBJ2-7, with 10 nucleotides matching TRBD1. Germline CDR1 reads SGHRS; CDR2 reads YFSETQ. V gave up 7 bases and J gave up 5 bases; unmatched junction bases: 3. CDR3 size: 12 residues. CDR3 residues: CASADRGHEQYF. The DNA for the CDR3 is TGCGCCAGCGCCGACAGGGGGCACGAGCAGTACTTC.

For the CDR3, the DNA is TGTGCCAGCAGCTTGGCTAGCGGGCTGGCGAATGAGCAGTTCTTC. It codes for CASSLASGLANEQFF. The rearrangement joins TRBV11-3 to TRBJ2-1; 8 positions agree with TRBD2. Germline CDR1 SGHNT, CDR2 YENEEA. J gave up 7 bases and V 3 bases, and 8 bases lay outside the gene matches. The CDR3 extends over 15 amino acids.

The chain employs TRBV28 and TRBJ2-1, with 7 bases lining up with TRBD2. Germline CDR1 is MDHEN and CDR2 is SYDVKM. After removal of 10 bases from V and 2 bases from J, the junction contained 5 bases not matched to a gene. This CDR3 region has 13 residues. The CDR3 loop is CAIERGTYNEQFF. CDR3 DNA sequence: TGTGCCATCGAGCGGGGAACCTACAATGAGCAGTTCTTC.

The chain carries TRBV2 and TRBJ1-1, with TRBD1 as a possible D gene (5 bases). Germline V gene data show CDR1 as SNHLY and CDR2 as FYNNEI. V dropped 4 bases and J dropped 4 bases, with 10 bases sitting between them. The length of the CDR3 is 13 residues. The DNA for the CDR3 is TGTGCCAGCAGTGTGGACCAGGGCACTGAAGCTTTCTTT. It codes for CASSVDQGTEAFF.

The genes are TRBV29-1 and TRBJ1-2, with D uncertain. Trimming removed 3 bases from V and 6 bases from J, with 17 bases in between. CDR1 and CDR2 (germline): SQVTM, ANQGSEA. CDR3 length: 14 amino acids. The CDR3 loop is CSVDFAGLWNGYTF. In DNA, the CDR3 is TGCAGCGTTGATTTTGCGGGCCTTTGGAATGGCTACACCTTC.

The chain joins TRBV6-5 to TRBJ1-2; D possibly corresponds to TRBD1 (6 bases). CDR1 MNHEY and CDR2 SVGAGI come from the germline V gene. Trimming removed 6 bases from V and 6 bases from J, with 11 bases in between. CDR3 length: 12 residues. The CDR3 is CASSQGQNGYTF. The CDR3 DNA sequence: TGTGCCAGCAGCCAAGGACAGAATGGCTACACCTTC.

The V and J genes are TRBV28 and TRBJ1-4, with no clear D. The CDR3 runs to 12 residues. The germline V gene encodes CDR1 MDHEN and CDR2 SYDVKM. Deletions cut 6 bases from V and 5 bases from J, with 7 bases between. DNA of the CDR3: TGTGCCAGCAGGTATACAAATGAAAAACTGTTTTTT. Its protein is CASRYTNEKLFF.

The rearrangement uses TRBV7-8 and TRBJ1-1; weak D call: TRBD1 (5 bases). The CDR3 has 14 amino acids. Trimming took 2 bases from V and 1 from J, leaving 8 bases between them. Germline CDR1 is SGHVS and CDR2 is FQNEAQ. DNA of the CDR3: TGTGCCAGCAGCTTATATCAGGGGAACACTGAAGCTTTCTTT. The encoded protein is CASSLYQGNTEAFF.

The chain couples TRBV6-6 to TRBJ1-2; 7 positions agree with TRBD1. Germline CDR1 MNHNY, CDR2 SVGAGI (reference sequence). This CDR3 has 14 amino acids. Unmatched junction bases numbered 10, after V lost 7 bases and J lost 5 bases. The CDR3 here is CASTIRGTDYGYTF. The CDR3 DNA reads as TGTGCCAGCACCATACGCGGGACAGATTATGGCTACACCTTC.

The V gene is TRBV28, the J gene TRBJ2-7; D perhaps matches TRBD1 (6 bases). Germline V gene data show CDR1 as MDHEN and CDR2 as SYDVKM. The CDR3 contains 15 residues. Trimming left V 2 bases short and J 7 bases short, with 18 bases between. The CDR3 nucleotides are TGTGCCAGCAGTTTAGTGGGGACAAGCCGGAGGGAGCAGTACTTC. It translates to CASSLVGTSRREQYF.

The CDR3 reads CASSEGLQQFF. In DNA, the CDR3 is TGTGCCAGCAGCGAGGGACTACAGCAGTTCTTC. The chain carries TRBV9 and TRBJ2-1, with 7 nucleotides matching TRBD2. The V gene's germline CDR1 is SGDLS and CDR2 YYNGEE. The CDR3 is 11 amino acids. J gave up 11 bases and V 3 bases, and 2 bases lay outside the gene matches.

This clone appeared a single time. This rearrangement joins TRBV6-5 to TRBJ1-1; D gene uncertain. Germline CDR1 MNHEY, CDR2 SVGAGI. The CDR3 sequence is 15 residues long. V lost 6 bases, J lost 2 bases, and 16 bases lay in between. CDR3 coding DNA: TGTGCCAGCAGCCCCCCTCCGAGAGGAAACACTGAAGCTTTCTTT. It is translated as CASSPPPRGNTEAFF.

The rearrangement uses TRBV5-8 and TRBJ2-1, with a tentative D call TRBD2 (5 bases). Between the trimmed V and J ends, which lost 5 bases and 0 bases, there was a span of 12 bases. Germline assignment: CDR1 SGHTS and CDR2 YDEGEE. This CDR3 has 15 residues. This CDR3 reads CASSPRGISYNEQFF. As DNA, the CDR3 is TGTGCCAGCAGTCCCCGAGGGATCTCCTACAATGAGCAGTTCTTC.

The chain combines TRBV27 with TRBJ2-3; 12 bases align to TRBD1. Germline loops: CDR1 MNHEY, CDR2 SMNVEV (reference sequence). The CDR3 length is 20 residues. The trim removed 3 bases at V and 1 base at J, leaving 14 bases unmatched. The chain's CDR3 is CASSFRRGTGGPRGTDTQYF. The CDR3 DNA follows: TGTGCCAGCAGTTTTAGGCGCGGGACAGGGGGCCCAAGAGGCACAGATACGCAGTATTTT.